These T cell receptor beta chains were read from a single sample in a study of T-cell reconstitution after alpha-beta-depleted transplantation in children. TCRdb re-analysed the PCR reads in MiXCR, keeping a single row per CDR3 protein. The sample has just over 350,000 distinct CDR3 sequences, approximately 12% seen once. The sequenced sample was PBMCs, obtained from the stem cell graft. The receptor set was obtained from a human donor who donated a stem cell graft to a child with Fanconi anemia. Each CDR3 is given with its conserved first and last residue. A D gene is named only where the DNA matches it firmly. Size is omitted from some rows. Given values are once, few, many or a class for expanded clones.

TGTGCCAGCAGCCAAAGCAGGACAGACCACTCCTACAATGAGCAGTTCTTC CASSQSRTDHSYNEQFF TRBV4-2 . TRBJ2-1 .
TGCAGTGCTAGACACCCCTCCGTGTCTGGTTACGAGCAGTACTTC CSARHPSVSGYEQYF TRBV20-1 few TRBJ2-7 .
TGTGCCAGCAGGGGGGGTCCGGGACTAGGCCTCTTCGATGAGCAGTTCTTC CASRGGPGLGLFDEQFF TRBV2 few TRBJ2-1 TRBD2
TGTGCCAGCAGCTCACTAGCGGACACGGGGACGGGGGAGACCCAGTACTTC CASSSLADTGTGETQYF TRBV7-9 . TRBJ2-5 TRBD2
TGTGCCAGCAGCCTCGCCGGGACTAGCGGGGGCGTGCAGTATTTT CASSLAGTSGGVQYF TRBV5-4 . TRBJ2-3 TRBD2
TGTGCCAGCAGCGAAGAAGATTTCGATCAGCCCCAGCATTTT CASSEEDFDQPQHF TRBV9 few TRBJ1-5 .
TGTGCCAGCAGCTCCTGGGAAGGAAAACTGTTTTTT CASSSWEGKLFF TRBV7-9 few TRBJ1-4 .
TGTGCCAGCAGCCTCCCTCGACAGGGAAAAGGTGGTTACCGTGCCGGGGAGCTGTTTTTT CASSLPRQGKGGYRAGELFF TRBV7-8 few TRBJ2-2 TRBD1
TGCGCCAGCAGCTTGGAGTCCCCGAACTTCTTAAATTCACCCCTCCACTTT CASSLESPNFLNSPLHF TRBV5-1 many TRBJ1-6 .
TGTGCCAGCAGATTCGGGGGGGCCGGAAACACCATATATTTT CASRFGGAGNTIYF TRBV12-3/TRBV12-4 . TRBJ1-3 .